These 19 T cell receptor beta chains were all obtained from the same sample, sequenced in a study of T cell responses to AZD1222 COVID-19 vaccine (dated by TCRdb to the early 2020s). Library preparation was by the immunoSEQ multiplex PCR assay. TCRdb's version of the immuneACCESS table is confined to in-frame rearrangements and falls short of the full clone set. An unresolved V gene accounts for under half of the shortfall where checked; the remainder is of unknown origin. This sample lists about 120,000 clones; 85% to 90% were detected once. The top ten constitute less than 4% of the sample. The time point label on this specimen signifies: baseline before first vaccination. The sample was peripheral blood, taken on day 0 of AZD1222 vaccination. Receptors originate from an adult in good health.

The gene calls are TRBV5-1 and TRBJ2-3; the match to TRBD2 covers 8 bases. CDR3 length: 15 amino acids. Trimming at V came to 1 base and at J to 4 bases, leaving 5 bases not matched to a gene. Germline CDR1 is SGHRS and CDR2 is YFSETQ. CDR3: CASSLNGGAADTQYF. The CDR3 coding sequence is TGCGCCAGCAGCTTGAACGGGGGGGCAGCAGATACGCAGTATTTT.

This clone has just a few counts. This same CDR3 is encoded by further DNA sequences in the sample. The rearrangement uses TRBV11-2 and TRBJ2-2; no firm D call. Germline V gene sequence: CDR1 SGHAT, CDR2 FQNNGV. V was cut by 0 bases and J by 4 bases, with 9 bases left in between. CDR3 length: 15 residues. Written as DNA, the CDR3 is TGTGCCAGCAGCTTAGACGGAAGGGCCACCGGGGAGCTGTTTTTT. The encoded protein is CASSLDGRATGELFF.

The chain recombines TRBV5-8 with TRBJ1-5; the D gene is possibly TRBD1 (5 bases). Looked up from germline, CDR1 is SGHTS and CDR2 is YDEGEE. This CDR3 spans 15 amino acids. V shed 0 bases and J shed 4 bases, with 11 bases lying between them. CDR3 region: CASSLGQLTNQPQHF. The CDR3 DNA follows: TGTGCCAGCAGCTTGGGACAGTTGACAAATCAGCCCCAGCATTTT.

The V call is TRBV9, the J call TRBJ2-3, with TRBD2 matching over 8 bases. CDR3 length: 17 amino acids. The ends lost 4 bases at V and 0 bases at J; junction bases unmatched: 10. Germline assignment: CDR1 SGDLS and CDR2 YYNGEE. As DNA, the CDR3 is TGTGCCAGCAGCCCCACGGCGGGGGGCCTTAGCACAGATACGCAGTATTTT. It specifies CASSPTAGGLSTDTQYF.

This chain links TRBV5-1 with TRBJ2-7; 7 bases agree with TRBD2. After removal of 5 bases from V and 2 bases from J, the junction contained 13 bases not matched to a gene. CDR1 is SGHRS and CDR2 is YFSETQ in the germline V gene. There are 16 residues in the CDR3. CDR3 DNA sequence: TGCGCCAGCAGGGGGGGGACTTCCCGAATCGCCTACGAGCAGTACTTC. Protein: CASRGGTSRIAYEQYF.

V and J are TRBV10-1 and TRBJ2-7; D possibly corresponds to TRBD2 (7 bases). There are 13 residues in the CDR3. Germline loops: CDR1 WNHNN, CDR2 SYGVQD (reference sequence). V was shortened by 9 bases and J by 5 bases, with 17 bases between the two germline ends. The CDR3 loop is CASGGRGLDEQYF. In nucleotides, the CDR3 is TGCGCCAGTGGGGGGCGGGGGCTCGACGAGCAGTACTTC.

This clone turned up a few times. The rearrangement joins TRBV10-3 to TRBJ1-5; D gene uncertain. CDR3 size: 13 residues. CDR1 and CDR2 from the germline V gene are ENHRY and SYGVKD. V shed 10 bases and J shed 2 bases, with 12 bases lying between them. The CDR3 region has the DNA TGTGCCACAAACCAGAATGGCAATCAGCCCCAGCATTTT. Amino acid sequence: CATNQNGNQPQHF.

The genes are TRBV6-5 and TRBJ2-7; TRBD1 aligns across 7 bases. The ends lost 6 bases at V and 6 bases at J; junction bases unmatched: 11. Germline V lookup: CDR1 MNHEY, CDR2 SVGAGI. The CDR3 has 14 amino acids. The CDR3 sequence: CASRQGQWLGEQYF. The CDR3 DNA reads TGTGCCAGCAGACAGGGACAGTGGCTGGGCGAGCAGTACTTC.

This clone appeared a single time. This chain links TRBV2 with TRBJ1-6; TRBD1 agrees at 10 bases. In germline, CDR1 is SNHLY, CDR2 FYNNEI. V trimming: 6 bases; J trimming: 5 bases; junction bases outside the gene matches: 7. The CDR3 consists of 16 residues. The CDR3 is CASRNRDRGDNSPLHF. The CDR3 nucleotides are TGTGCCAGCAGGAACCGGGACAGGGGCGATAATTCACCCCTCCACTTT.

The chain has TRBV2 and TRBJ2-1; 8 bases map to TRBD1. V lost 7 bases, J lost 6 bases, and 14 bases stayed unmatched. This CDR3 comprises 16 residues. Germline V gene data show CDR1 as SNHLY and CDR2 as FYNNEI. This CDR3 is CASIRIGQGSGNEQFF. The CDR3, as DNA: TGTGCCAGCATTCGCATAGGACAGGGATCTGGCAATGAGCAGTTCTTC.

The chain joins TRBV20-1 to TRBJ1-6, with 8 bases lining up with TRBD1. V dropped 3 bases and J dropped 2; count of bases not matched to a gene: 3. There are 15 residues in the CDR3. Germline V lookup: CDR1 DFQATT, CDR2 SNEGSKA (reference sequence). Here the CDR3 reads CSASAGGAYNSPLHF. The CDR3 nucleotides are TGCAGTGCTAGTGCAGGGGGCGCCTATAATTCACCCCTCCACTTT.

J is TRBJ2-7 and V is TRBV6-6; 12 bases agree with TRBD1. J was trimmed by 3 bases and V by 5 bases; bases with no gene match: 11. CDR1 and CDR2 (germline): MNHNY, SVGAGI (reference sequence). The CDR3 contains 17 residues. In DNA, the CDR3 is TGTGCCAGCAGTCCCCGGGCAGGGGACAGGGGGCTCTACGAGCAGTACTTC. Amino acids: CASSPRAGDRGLYEQYF.

This clone occurred a few times. This rearrangement joins TRBV6-5 to TRBJ2-7, with 11 bases matching TRBD1. J was trimmed by 9 bases and V by 5 bases; bases with no gene match: 9. The CDR3 consists of 14 residues. Germline V gene lookup returns CDR1 MNHEY and CDR2 SVGAGI. The CDR3 protein is CASSTRTGGVGQYF. As DNA, the CDR3 is TGTGCCAGCAGTACCAGGACAGGGGGCGTCGGGCAGTACTTC.

The chain has TRBV10-3 and TRBJ2-7; no reliable D call. This CDR3 is built from 13 residues. CDR1 and CDR2 from the germline V gene are ENHRY and SYGVKD. V lost 7 bases to trimming and J lost 2 bases, with 12 bases between them. In DNA, the CDR3 is TGTGCCATCACCCGGACGGATACCTACGAGCAGTACTTC. As protein: CAITRTDTYEQYF.

This chain uses TRBV7-2 with TRBJ1-3; 7 positions agree with TRBD1. Germline lookup yields CDR1 SGHTA and CDR2 FQGNSA. V shed 4 bases, J shed 0 bases, and the junction held 3 bases outside the gene matches. This CDR3 spans 15 amino acids. In DNA, the CDR3 is TGTGCCAGCAGCTCTAGGACAGGCTCTGGAAACACCATATATTTT. Translation gives CASSSRTGSGNTIYF.

This sequence joins TRBV6-5 and TRBJ1-3; D uncertain. V was pared by 4 bases and J by 0 bases, with 7 bases between. Germline V gene data show CDR1 as MNHEY and CDR2 as SVGAGI. There are 14 residues in the CDR3. CDR3 bases: TGTGCCAGCAGTTTGCCAGGCTCTGGAAACACCATATATTTT. Its translation: CASSLPGSGNTIYF.

V is TRBV2 and J is TRBJ1-2; D might be TRBD1 (6 bases). The V end was cut by 0 bases, the J end by 3 bases, with 8 bases between. The CDR3 totals 14 residues. The germline V gene has CDR1 SNHLY and CDR2 FYNNEI. CDR3 sequence reads: CASSEARGDYGYTF. The CDR3 nucleotides are TGTGCCAGCAGTGAAGCCAGGGGCGACTATGGCTACACCTTC.

V is TRBV5-1 and J is TRBJ2-1; D remains ambiguous. The CDR3 is 14 amino acids. CDR1 SGHRS and CDR2 YFSETQ come from the germline V gene. Trimming pared 1 base from V and 0 bases from J, leaving 5 bases between. The DNA for the CDR3 is TGCGCCAGCAGCTTGTCTCTCTCCTACAATGAGCAGTTCTTC. Its translation: CASSLSLSYNEQFF.

This clone was counted a few times. The chain joins TRBV18 to TRBJ1-6; 7 bases map to TRBD1. The trim removed 3 bases at V and 7 bases at J, leaving 6 bases unmatched. CDR3 size: 15 residues. The germline V gene encodes CDR1 KGHSH and CDR2 LQKENI. CDR3 in DNA: TGTGCCAGCTCACCGACAGGGTCCAGAAATTCACCCCTCCACTTT. Translated: CASSPTGSRNSPLHF. Based on the CDR3 plus reference TRBV18 and TRBJ1-6, the full variable domain is NAGVMQNPRHLVRRRGQEARLRCSPMKGHSHVYWYRQLPEEGLKFMVYLQKENIIDESGMPKERFSAEFPKEGPSILRIQQVVRGDSAAYFCASSPTGSRNSPLHFGNGTRLTVT.